This T cell receptor (beta chain) was captured in a study of post-analysis software for immune sequencing data. Unique molecular identifiers were built into the TCR beta cDNA libraries. TCRdb fed the PCR reads into MiXCR, producing one record per CDR3 protein. The sample carries around 150,000 distinct CDR3 sequences, roughly 35% recorded once. Unmatched junction bases numbered 22, after V lost 0 bases and J lost 14 bases. The CDR3 loop spans 20 amino acids. In germline, CDR1 is LGHDT, CDR2 YNNKEL (reference sequence). This TCR came from a girl between 5 and 17 years old with multiple sclerosis. The specimen was blood, collected after autologous hematopoietic stem cell transplantation. The V call is TRBV3-1, the J call TRBJ2-3; 14 bases fit TRBD2. The DNA for the CDR3 is TGTGCCAGCAGCCAAGAAGGGACTAGCGGGAGTTTTGGGTCTAGCACAGATACGTATTTT. Translated: CASSQEGTSGSFGSSTDTYF.